This T cell receptor beta chain was sequenced for a study of blood T cell repertoires in COVID-19. Study at large: The United States, Italy and Spain provided the acute and convalescent COVID-19 samples. Nucleic acid was either cDNA or gDNA, and it came from T cells, B-cell-depleted T cells, or PBMCs.

From germline, CDR1 is SGHTS and CDR2 YDEGEE. Germline trimming cut 4 bases from V and 7 bases from J; bases unmatched to any gene: 13. The CDR3 spans 16 residues. As originally analysed: Reference gene primer amplification yielded estimated nucleated cell counts. The assay was immunoSEQ multiplex PCR, and TCRdb's table has in-frame clones only and misses some. V and J calls and clone size are those listed in that table; D and trimming were worked out from the DNA. The sample records 150,000 to 200,000 clones, about 83% being singletons. Material: peripheral blood. The TCR was taken from a human donor in a cohort sampled during active COVID-19. The genes are TRBV5-8 and TRBJ2-7; 11 bases are shared with TRBD1. CDR3 protein: CASSQKTGTGGGEQYF. CDR3 coding DNA: TGTGCCAGCAGCCAAAAAACCGGGACAGGGGGAGGTGAGCAGTACTTC.